What follows is one T cell receptor beta chain and its context. The specificity of this receptor is unknown. The record has no base qualities; no much larger clone is one base away. The data belong to a study of blood T cell repertoires in COVID-19 (TCRdb year 2020). About the full investigation: Collaborator samples came from the United States, Italy and Spain and covered acute and convalescent phases of COVID-19. The samples were drawn from the first 160 participants of the ongoing ImmuneRACE study and from about 1,200 subjects provided by 6 global collaborators. Deeply sampled blood TCRbeta repertoires from subjects exposed to, actively infected with, or recovered from COVID-19 were included in the dataset. The repertoires were released in a freely available public database meant as a resource for research on the immune response to SARS-CoV-2. Where available, HLA class I and class II types were obtained from metadata supplied by the sample provider rather than from assay-based typing. The prospective study material was composed of cDNA or gDNA derived from T cells, B-cell-depleted T cells, or PBMCs. The sample metadata nearly always contained a de-identified subject ID, COVID-19 status, age in years and sex. The full study reports these points: The quantity of clinical and demographic metadata differed by source and by participant and was supplied without curation.

Enrolling through a virtual design, the prospective study's participants ranged in age from roughly 18 to 90 years and lived across more than 20 United States geographic areas. To assign participants to cohorts, the prospective study relied on clinical history that participants themselves reported in a screening survey and a study questionnaire. ImmuneRACE Cohort 3 recovered participants were defined by two consecutive negative NP/OP PCR tests, healthcare professional clearance, or symptom resolution. In the prospective study, mobile phlebotomists collected whole blood, serum and a nasopharyngeal or oropharyngeal swab from each participant. Additional blood draws and questionnaires over an approximately 2-month period could optionally be provided by prospective study participants. Before DNA extraction, blood samples from the prospective study were shipped at room temperature or frozen. Trimming takes 3 bases off V and 6 bases off J; junction bases not matched to a gene: 1. The CDR3, from cysteine to phenylalanine, totals 13 residues. CDR3 DNA only is kept here, 39 bases in frame from base 1. CDR1 and CDR2, per the germline V gene, are KGHDR and SFDVKD.

TCRbeta CDR3 regions were amplified from genomic DNA using the immunoSEQ Assay, a bias-controlled multiplex PCR. In the paper's pipeline: The number of nucleated cells in each sample was estimated by amplification of reference gene primers within the assay. To quantify the absolute abundance of each unique TCRbeta CDR3 rearrangement, sequence reads were collapsed and filtered. For each sample, productive Simpson clonality was calculated as the square root of Simpson's diversity index across productive rearrangements. TCRdb stores this immuneACCESS table with in-frame sequences only. Part of the clones is absent; in the studies checked, under half of the shortfall reflects unresolved V genes, and no reason is known for the rest. That table supplies the V and J calls and clone size; D and trimming were determined from the DNA. This sample comprises approximately 200,000 clones, 75% to 90% of them detected only once. The ten largest clones take up approximately 2.1% of the sample.

The source of this sequence is a woman younger than 45 who had recovered from COVID-19. The sample taken for sequencing was PBMCs or T cells enriched from blood (not recorded which). The chain is made from TRBV24-1 and TRBJ1-2; the junction holds 9 bases that match TRBD1. CDR3 protein: CATSDRTGDGYTF. The DNA reads as follows: TGTGCCACCAGTGATAGGACAGGGGATGGCTACACCTTC.